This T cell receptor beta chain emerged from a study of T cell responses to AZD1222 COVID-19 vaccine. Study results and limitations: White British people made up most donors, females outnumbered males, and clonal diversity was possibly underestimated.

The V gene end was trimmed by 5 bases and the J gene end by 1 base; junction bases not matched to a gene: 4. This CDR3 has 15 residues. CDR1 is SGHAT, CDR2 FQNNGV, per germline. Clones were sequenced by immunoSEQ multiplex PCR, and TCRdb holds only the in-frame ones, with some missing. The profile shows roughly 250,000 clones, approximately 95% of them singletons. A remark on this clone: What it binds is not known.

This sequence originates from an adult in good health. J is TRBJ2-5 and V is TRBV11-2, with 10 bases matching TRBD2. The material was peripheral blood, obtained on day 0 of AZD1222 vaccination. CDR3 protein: CASSLRTSGQETQYF. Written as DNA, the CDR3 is TGTGCCAGCAGCCTCCGGACTAGCGGCCAAGAGACCCAGTACTTC.